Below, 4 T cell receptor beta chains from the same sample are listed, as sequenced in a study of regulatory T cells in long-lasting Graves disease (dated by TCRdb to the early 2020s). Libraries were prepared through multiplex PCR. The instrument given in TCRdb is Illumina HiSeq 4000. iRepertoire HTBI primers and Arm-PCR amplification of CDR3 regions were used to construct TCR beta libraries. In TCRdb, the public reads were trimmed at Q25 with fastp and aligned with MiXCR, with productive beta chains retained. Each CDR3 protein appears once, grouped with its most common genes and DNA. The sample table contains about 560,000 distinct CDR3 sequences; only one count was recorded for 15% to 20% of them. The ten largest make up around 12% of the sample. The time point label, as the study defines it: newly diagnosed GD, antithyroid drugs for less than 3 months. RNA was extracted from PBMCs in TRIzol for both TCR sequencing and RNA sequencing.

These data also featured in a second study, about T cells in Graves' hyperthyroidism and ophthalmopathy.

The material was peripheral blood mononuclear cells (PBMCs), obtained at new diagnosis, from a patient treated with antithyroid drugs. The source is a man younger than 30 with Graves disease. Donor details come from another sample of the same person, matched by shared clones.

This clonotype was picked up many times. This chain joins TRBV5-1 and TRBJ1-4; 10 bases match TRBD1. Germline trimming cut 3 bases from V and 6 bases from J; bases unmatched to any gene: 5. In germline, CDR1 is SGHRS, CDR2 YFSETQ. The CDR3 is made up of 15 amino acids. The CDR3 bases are TGCGCCAGCAGCTCGGGACAGGGGCGCTATGAAAAACTGTTTTTT. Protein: CASSSGQGRYEKLFF.

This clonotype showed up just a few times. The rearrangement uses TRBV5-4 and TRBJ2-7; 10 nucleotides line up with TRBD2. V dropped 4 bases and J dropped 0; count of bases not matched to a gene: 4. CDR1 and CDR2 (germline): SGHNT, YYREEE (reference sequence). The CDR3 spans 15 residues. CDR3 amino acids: CASSIGLADSYEQYF. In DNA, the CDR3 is TGTGCCAGCAGCATTGGACTAGCGGACTCCTACGAGCAGTACTTC.

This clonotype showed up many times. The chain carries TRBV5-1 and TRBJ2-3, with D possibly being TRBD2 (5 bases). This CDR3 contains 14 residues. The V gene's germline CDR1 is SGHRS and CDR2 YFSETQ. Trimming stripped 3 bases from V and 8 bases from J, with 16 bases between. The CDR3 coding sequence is TGCGCCAGCAGCTCTACTAGAGGAGTCGGTACGCAGTATTTT. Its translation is CASSSTRGVGTQYF.

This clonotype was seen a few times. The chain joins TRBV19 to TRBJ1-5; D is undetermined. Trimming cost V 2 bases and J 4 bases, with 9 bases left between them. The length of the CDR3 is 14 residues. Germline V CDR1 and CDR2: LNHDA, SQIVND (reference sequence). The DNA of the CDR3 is TGTGCCAGTAGTATACACAGACCAAATCAGCCCCAGCATTTT. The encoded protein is CASSIHRPNQPQHF.